This record looks at one T cell receptor (beta chain) sequence and its context. The source of the sample is a study of early T cells in non-severe SARS-CoV-2 infection. The TCR library protocol was used to attach unique molecular identifiers. These identifiers were attached to individual cDNA molecules. TCRdb reanalysed the 5' RACE reads using MiXCR and keeps one entry per CDR3 protein. The table shows tens of thousands of distinct CDR3 sequences, with roughly 4.4% occurring only once. Germline CDR1 is SQVTM and CDR2 is ANQGSEA. Losses at the gene ends were 3 bases for V and 2 bases for J; bases not matched to a gene: 3. The CDR3 covers 13 residues.

This receptor was identified in an adult who was a healthcare worker with PCR-confirmed SARS-CoV-2 infection or an uninfected control (not recorded which). Sequencing input: whole blood. The gene calls are TRBV29-1 and TRBJ2-5; 7 nucleotides agree with TRBD1. DNA of the CDR3: TGCAGCGTTGACAGGGGGAGTCAAGAGACCCAGTACTTC. Its translation is CSVDRGSQETQYF.